One sample yielded the 30 T cell receptor beta chains listed below, sequenced in a study of blood T cell repertoires in COVID-19 (dated by TCRdb to 2018 to 2021). Libraries were prepared through the immunoSEQ multiplex PCR assay. In TCRdb, the immuneACCESS table is reduced to in-frame sequences with V and J assigned. These tables do not hold every clone; where another copy was compared, an unresolved V gene accounts for under half, and the others remain unexplained. The sample table holds 350,000 to 400,000 clones, of which approximately 90% were seen once. Jointly, the top ten make up about 0.86% of the sample. The sample comprised PBMCs or T cells enriched from blood (not recorded which). These receptors were obtained from a woman between 35 and 50 years old who had been exposed to COVID-19.

The count of this clone is one. This rearrangement joins TRBV3-1 (or the pseudogene TRBV3-2) to TRBJ1-5, with 9 nucleotides matching TRBD1. With V trimmed by 10 bases and J by 1 base, 5 bases remained unmatched. The CDR3 consists of 14 residues. Germline values: CDR1 LGHDT, CDR2 YNNKEL (reference sequence). In DNA, the CDR3 is TGTGCCACTTCCGACAGGGGGAGCAATCAGCCCCAGCATTTT. Translation: CATSDRGSNQPQHF.

The chain carries TRBV6-2 or TRBV6-3 and TRBJ1-6; 10 bases line up with TRBD1. Germline-derived CDR1 and CDR2 are MNHEY and SVGEGT. CDR3 length: 16 amino acids. V was pared by 5 bases and J by 6 bases, with 7 bases of the junction left unmatched. CDR3 residues: CASSPGTGVSNSPLHF. The CDR3 DNA follows: TGTGCCAGCAGTCCCGGGACAGGGGTCTCTAATTCACCCCTCCACTTT.

The chain's CDR3 is CASSFARRGSYNEQFF. The CDR3, as DNA: TGTGCCAGCAGCTTCGCCCGTCGGGGCTCCTACAATGAGCAGTTCTTC. The rearrangement joins TRBV7-8 to TRBJ2-1, with D possibly being TRBD2 (5 bases). V shed 3 bases and J shed 0 bases, with 12 bases lying between them. This CDR3 comprises 16 residues. Germline lookup yields CDR1 SGHVS and CDR2 FQNEAQ. Full variable domain (remainder filled in from reference TRBV7-8 and TRBJ2-1): GAGVSQSPRYKVAKRGQDVALRCDPISGHVSLFWYQQALGQGPEFLTYFQNEAQLDKSGLPSDRFFAERPEGSVSTLKIQRTQQEDSAVYLCASSFARRGSYNEQFFGPGTRLTVL.

This chain uses TRBV7-9 with TRBJ2-3; TRBD2 matches at 12 bases. V trimming: 3 bases; J trimming: 5 bases; junction bases outside the gene matches: 6. The CDR3 spans 16 residues. The V gene's germline CDR1 is SEHNR and CDR2 FQNEAQ (reference sequence). The CDR3 protein is CASSFSLAGGRDTQYF. CDR3 DNA: TGTGCCAGCAGCTTCAGTCTAGCGGGAGGGCGAGATACGCAGTATTTT.

V is TRBV10-1 and J is TRBJ2-1, with 9 bases that match TRBD2. V was clipped by 5 bases and J by 6 bases; unmatched bases: 5. The CDR3 is 14 residues long. Germline CDR1 WNHNN, CDR2 SYGVQD (reference sequence). This CDR3 is CASSSLAGINEQFF. CDR3 DNA: TGCGCCAGCAGTAGCCTAGCGGGAATCAATGAGCAGTTCTTC.

The chain recombines TRBV6-2 or TRBV6-3 with TRBJ1-5; no reliable D call. Trimming cost V 2 bases and J 2 bases, with 4 bases left between them. The CDR3 is 13 amino acids. The V gene's germline CDR1 is MNHEY and CDR2 SVGEGT. CDR3 bases: TGTGCCAGCAGTTACCCTGGCAATCAGCCCCAGCATTTT. Translating it yields CASSYPGNQPQHF.

The chain carries TRBV27 and TRBJ1-1; tentatively, D is TRBD1 (5 bases). Germline V gene lookup returns CDR1 MNHEY and CDR2 SMNVEV (reference sequence). The CDR3 loop spans 14 amino acids. V was trimmed by 6 bases and J by 1 base, leaving 12 bases between them. The CDR3 DNA sequence: TGTGCCAGCAGGACCGGGACTCCGAACACTGAAGCTTTCTTT. This codes for CASRTGTPNTEAFF.

The chain carries TRBV11-3 and TRBJ2-1; a possible D gene is TRBD1 (6 bases). V was shortened by 0 bases and J by 7 bases, with 22 bases between the two germline ends. CDR1 is SGHNT, CDR2 YENEEA, per germline. This CDR3 region has 18 residues. The CDR3 DNA follows: TGTGCCAGCAGCTTAGATTTTAGGTTATTTAGGGGACAAAATGAGCAGTTCTTC. The encoded protein is CASSLDFRLFRGQNEQFF.

V is TRBV12-3 or TRBV12-4 and J is TRBJ1-2, with D possibly matching TRBD1 (6 bases). Trimming pared 2 bases from V and 10 bases from J, leaving 14 bases between. This CDR3 has 13 residues. CDR3 sequence reads: CASSLRRTGHYTF. CDR3 coding DNA: TGTGCCAGCAGTTTACGACGGACGGGACACTACACCTTC.

The chain combines TRBV19 with TRBJ1-5; tentative D call: TRBD1 (6 bases). V lost 5 bases to trimming and J lost 3 bases, with 17 bases between them. Germline loops: CDR1 LNHDA, CDR2 SQIVND (reference sequence). This CDR3 has 16 residues. CDR3 residues: CASSPDRGGDNQPQHF. The CDR3 DNA follows: TGTGCCAGTAGTCCCGACAGAGGGGGTGACAATCAGCCCCAGCATTTT.

The chain has TRBV27 and TRBJ2-1; 14 nucleotides align to TRBD2. Trimming took 5 bases from V and 3 from J; bases not matched to a gene: 9. Looked up from germline, CDR1 is MNHEY and CDR2 is SMNVEV (reference sequence). This CDR3 spans 18 amino acids. In nucleotides, the CDR3 is TGTGCCAGCAGTGAGCAGACTAGCGGGGGGGCCGTCTACAATGAGCAGTTCTTC. Protein sequence: CASSEQTSGGAVYNEQFF.

This clone occurred a few times. The chain joins TRBV5-4 to TRBJ2-1; D may be TRBD1 (5 bases). The CDR3 contains 15 residues. Germline CDR1 is SGHNT and CDR2 is YYREEE (reference sequence). V lost 0 bases and J 3 bases, leaving 10 bases between the germline ends. CDR3 residues: CASSLGQTNYNEQFF. The CDR3 coding sequence is TGTGCCAGCAGCTTGGGACAGACAAACTACAATGAGCAGTTCTTC. Supplemented by reference TRBV5-4 and TRBJ2-1, the full variable domain reads ETGVTQSPTHLIKTRGQQVTLRCSSQSGHNTVSWYQQALGQGPQFIFQYYREEENGRGNFPPRFSGLQFPNYSSELNVNALELDDSALYLCASSLGQTNYNEQFFGPGTRLTVL.

This clone occurred once. J is TRBJ1-1 and V is TRBV18; D unresolved. In germline, CDR1 is KGHSH, CDR2 LQKENI. With 0 bases removed from V and 3 bases from J, the gap between germline ends came to 5 bases. The CDR3 extends over 13 amino acids. The CDR3 spells CASSPPPYTEAFF. CDR3 DNA: TGTGCCAGCTCACCACCTCCTTACACTGAAGCTTTCTTT. The whole variable domain, remainder taken from reference TRBV18 and TRBJ1-1, is NAGVMQNPRHLVRRRGQEARLRCSPMKGHSHVYWYRQLPEEGLKFMVYLQKENIIDESGMPKERFSAEFPKEGPSILRIQQVVRGDSAAYFCASSPPPYTEAFFGQGTRLTVV.

This chain joins TRBV6-5 and TRBJ1-6, with 9 bases aligning to TRBD1. CDR1 and CDR2 (germline): MNHEY, SVGAGI. V dropped 7 bases and J dropped 14; count of bases not matched to a gene: 12. The CDR3 has 14 residues. The CDR3 DNA sequence: TGTGCCAGCACCCCGGGACAGGGTTCTGGAGCCCTCCACTTT. It specifies CASTPGQGSGALHF.

This chain joins TRBV18 and TRBJ2-3, with unresolved D. Between the trimmed V and J ends, which lost 5 bases and 6 bases, there was a span of 12 bases. Germline V gives CDR1 KGHSH, CDR2 LQKENI. CDR3 length: 13 residues. The CDR3 region has the DNA TGTGCCAGCTCATCTTCCCTCGAGGATACGCAGTATTTT. Translated: CASSSSLEDTQYF.

The V call is TRBV19, the J call TRBJ1-6; TRBD1 matches 7 bases. Germline V gene sequence: CDR1 LNHDA, CDR2 SQIVND (reference sequence). The CDR3 loop spans 13 amino acids. The trim removed 4 bases at V and 9 bases at J, leaving 3 bases unmatched. Here the CDR3 DNA reads TGTGCCAGTAGTAAAGGGGACAGTTCACCCCTCCACTTT. It translates to CASSKGDSSPLHF.

V gene TRBV5-6 combines with J gene TRBJ1-2; TRBD1 is a possible D gene (5 bases). V gave up 0 bases and J gave up 2 bases, with 11 bases separating them. This CDR3 has 15 residues. CDR1 SGHDT and CDR2 YYEEEE come from the germline V gene. The CDR3 DNA reads TGTGCCAGCAGCTTGGTTTCGAGACAGAACTATGGCTACACCTTC. Translated: CASSLVSRQNYGYTF.

V is TRBV19 and J is TRBJ1-1; the D gene is possibly TRBD1 (6 bases). The CDR3 has 13 residues. V was clipped by 3 bases and J by 5 bases, with 10 bases between them. Germline CDR1 and CDR2: LNHDA and SQIVND (reference sequence). The CDR3 loop reads CASSMLQGTEAFF. The CDR3 DNA reads as TGTGCCAGTAGTATGCTACAGGGAACTGAAGCTTTCTTT.

The chain combines TRBV11-3 with TRBJ1-1; tentative D call: TRBD1 (6 bases). CDR1 SGHNT and CDR2 YENEEA come from the germline V gene. The CDR3 runs 17 residues. Trimming took off 0 bases at V and 3 bases at J, with 17 bases between the two ends. Here the CDR3 reads CASSLEVRGAYYTEAFF. CDR3 in DNA: TGTGCCAGCAGCTTAGAGGTCAGGGGCGCTTACTACACTGAAGCTTTCTTT.

The J gene is TRBJ2-7, the V gene TRBV5-8; 15 bases fit TRBD2. CDR3 length equals 18 residues. Germline V gene sequence: CDR1 SGHTS, CDR2 YDEGEE. J gave up 5 bases and V 1 base, and 10 bases lay outside the gene matches. The CDR3, as DNA: TGTGCCAGCAGCTTGACAAGGACTAGCGGGAGGGCCATCAACGAGCAGTACTTC. Amino acid sequence: CASSLTRTSGRAINEQYF.

This chain uses TRBV14 with TRBJ1-2; 7 positions agree with TRBD1. The CDR3 totals 13 residues. The V and J ends lost 3 bases and 8 bases, in that order; junction bases with no gene match: 6. Germline CDR1 is SGHDN and CDR2 is FVKESK. The CDR3 spells CASSHLQGSGYTF. As DNA, the CDR3 is TGTGCCAGCAGCCATCTACAGGGGTCCGGCTACACCTTC.

The J gene is TRBJ1-1, the V gene TRBV11-2, with TRBD1 identical over 8 bases. J lost 0 bases, V lost 5 bases, and 5 bases had no gene match. This CDR3 is built from 15 residues. Germline assignment: CDR1 SGHAT and CDR2 FQNNGV. The CDR3 sequence is CASSRRGPVNTEAFF. As DNA, the CDR3 is TGTGCCAGCAGCCGCAGGGGGCCGGTGAACACTGAAGCTTTCTTT.

This rearrangement joins TRBV24-1 to TRBJ2-1; 10 nucleotides match TRBD2. The germline CDR1 and CDR2 sequences are KGHDR and SFDVKD. The CDR3 length is 13 residues. Unmatched junction bases numbered 1, after V lost 7 bases and J lost 5 bases. CDR3 loop: CATRTSGHNEQFF. The DNA of the CDR3 is TGTGCCACCAGGACTAGCGGGCACAATGAGCAGTTCTTC.

A remark on this clone: The same CDR3 can be traced to other DNA sequences in this sample. The V and J genes are TRBV30 and TRBJ2-5; no clear D gene. Germline CDR1 GTSNPN, CDR2 SVGIG (reference sequence). V shed 3 bases and J shed 2 bases, with 4 bases lying between them. This CDR3 contains 11 residues. CDR3 bases: TGTGCCTGGAGCTTGCAAGAGACCCAGTACTTC. As protein: CAWSLQETQYF.

V is TRBV2 and J is TRBJ1-2; 9 bases align to TRBD1. With V trimmed by 6 bases and J by 3 bases, 5 bases remained unmatched. This CDR3 contains 14 residues. Per the germline V gene, CDR1 is SNHLY and CDR2 is FYNNEI. DNA for the CDR3: TGTGCCAGCAGGAGACAGGGGGATCACTATGGCTACACCTTC. The encoded protein is CASRRQGDHYGYTF.

The chain couples TRBV4-3 to TRBJ2-1; 8 nucleotides line up with TRBD2. There are 16 residues in the CDR3. The germline V gene encodes CDR1 LGHNA and CDR2 YSLEER. With 0 bases clipped from V and 3 bases from J, the junction kept 4 bases outside the gene matches. The CDR3 is CASSQDVAGSYNEQFF. The CDR3 region has the DNA TGCGCCAGCAGCCAAGATGTAGCGGGGAGCTACAATGAGCAGTTCTTC.

Of note for this clone: Other DNA sequences of this sample code for an identical CDR3. The DNA for the CDR3 is TGTGCCAGCAGCGTAGCACAGGGGACTGAAGCTTTCTTT. Residues: CASSVAQGTEAFF. The chain combines TRBV9 with TRBJ1-1; 7 positions agree with TRBD1. The V segment lost 0 bases and the J segment 5 bases; nucleotides outside the gene matches: 1. Germline V lookup: CDR1 SGDLS, CDR2 YYNGEE. The length of the CDR3 is 13 residues.

The rearrangement links TRBV29-1 to TRBJ1-5; 11 nucleotides align to TRBD1. Germline assignment: CDR1 SQVTM and CDR2 ANQGSEA. Trimming removed 6 bases from V and 6 bases from J; junction bases left unmatched: 4. The CDR3 is 13 amino acids. CDR3 in DNA: TGCAGCGTGTGGACAGGGGGCAGTCAGCCCCAGCATTTT. Amino acid sequence: CSVWTGGSQPQHF. The variable domain in full, completed from reference TRBV29-1 and TRBJ1-5, reads SAVISQKPSRDICQRGTSLTIQCQVDSQVTMMFWYRQQPGQSLTLIATANQGSEATYESGFVIDKFPISRPNLTFSTLTVSNMSPEDSSIYLCSVWTGGSQPQHFGDGTRLSIL.

The chain couples TRBV10-3 to TRBJ1-2, with TRBD1 identical over 7 bases. The CDR3 sequence is 14 residues long. The germline V gene encodes CDR1 ENHRY and CDR2 SYGVKD. V lost 3 bases and J lost 2; bases outside the gene matches: 3. The CDR3: CAISEDRDNYGYTF. Written as DNA, the CDR3 is TGTGCCATCAGTGAAGACAGGGACAACTATGGCTACACCTTC.

This clone was seen only once. The chain employs TRBV5-6 and TRBJ1-2, with 7 positions matching TRBD1. Germline-derived CDR1 and CDR2 are SGHDT and YYEEEE. This CDR3 comprises 15 residues. The V gene end was trimmed by 2 bases and the J gene end by 4 bases; junction bases not matched to a gene: 8. CDR3 sequence reads: CASSFGRGRVYGYTF. DNA of the CDR3: TGTGCCAGCAGCTTTGGAAGGGGGCGGGTCTATGGCTACACCTTC. The full variable domain, completed using reference TRBV5-6 and TRBJ1-2, is DAGVTQSPTHLIKTRGQQVTLRCSPKSGHDTVSWYQQALGQGPQFIFQYYEEEERQRGNFPDRFSGHQFPNYSSELNVNALLLGDSALYLCASSFGRGRVYGYTFGSGTRLTVV.